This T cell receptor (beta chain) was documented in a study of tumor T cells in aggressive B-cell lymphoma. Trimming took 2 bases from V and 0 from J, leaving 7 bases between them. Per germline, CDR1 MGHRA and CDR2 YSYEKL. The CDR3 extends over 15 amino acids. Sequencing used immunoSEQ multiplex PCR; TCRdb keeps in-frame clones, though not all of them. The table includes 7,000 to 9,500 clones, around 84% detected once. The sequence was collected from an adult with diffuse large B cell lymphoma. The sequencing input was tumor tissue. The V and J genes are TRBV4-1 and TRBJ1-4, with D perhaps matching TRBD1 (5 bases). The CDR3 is CASSQIQATNEKLFF. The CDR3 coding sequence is TGCGCCAGCAGCCAAATACAGGCAACTAATGAAAAACTGTTTTTT.